This section outlines one TCR beta chain sequence together with its context. Its antigen target is currently unknown. Base qualities were left out, and no much larger clone turns up one base away. This record belongs to a study of graft-versus-host responses after intestinal transplantation (dated by TCRdb to the early 2020s). The study in broad terms: Recipients received multivisceral, liver-intestinal, or isolated intestinal transplants. Every recipient was given anti-thymocyte globulin induction, followed by around three years of maintenance tacrolimus and steroids. Bulk TCR-beta CDR3 sequencing was used to track graft-versus-host and host-versus-graft alloreactive T cell clones in the graft, circulation and bone marrow after intestinal transplantation. To identify alloreactive clones, pre-transplant mixed lymphocyte reaction products were sequenced and then compared with unstimulated pre-transplant donor and recipient T cells. Of the 20 to 25 intestinal transplant recipients enrolled in the cohort, one of whom was a retransplant, 3 patients without pretransplant specimens were excluded. A peak of at least 4% donor T cells among recipient peripheral blood mononuclear cells was the definition used for donor T cell macrochimerism. Samples from a few later patients were sequenced in-house on an Illumina MiSeq with MiXCR processing rather than by the commercial service. The investigation overall reported the following: In the allografts of patients with donor T cell macrochimerism, GvH to HvG T cell clonal ratios were high. GvH clones were detected in recipient bone marrow, and some appeared earlier in ileal mucosa or blood, consistent with an intestinal mucosal origin. Early after transplant, peak levels of circulating GvH clones were associated with declines in HvG clones. The relatively low number and heterogeneity of intestinal transplant patients limited the conclusions.

Libraries were constructed by the immunoSEQ multiplex PCR assay. For most patients, genomic DNA was isolated using the Qiagen DNeasy Blood and Tissue Kit and was shipped frozen to Adaptive Biotechnologies for TCR sequencing. For most patients, genomic DNA was subjected to high-throughput TCR-beta CDR3 sequencing by Adaptive Biotechnologies. On the study's bioinformatics: TCR sequencing data for some 17 patients were retrieved from Adaptive's ImmunoSEQ software; three other patients were processed with MiXCR and VDJtools. CD4 versus CD8 sorting errors were corrected by removing sequences found in both subsets at a frequency ratio below 5:1. CDR3 nucleotide sequences shared by donor and recipient were removed because the origin of these sequences could not be assigned. To be classed as alloreactive, a clone needed at least 2-fold expansion over unstimulated cells and a minimum CFSE-low frequency of 0.002% (template counts) or 0.001% (read counts). Mappable clones were those detected in sequenced pre-transplant spleen, lymph node, or MLR CFSE-low populations of the donor or recipient. Cumulative frequency of alloreactive clones was calculated as a percentage of all sequences weighted by copy number. TCRdb's version of the immuneACCESS table is confined to in-frame rearrangements and falls short of the full clone set. An unresolved V gene accounts for under half of the shortfall where checked; the remainder is of unknown origin. Clone size and the V and J calls come from that table; the DNA yielded D and trimming. This sample holds 50,000 or so clones; nearly 95% were observed only once. Less than 2.5% of the sample goes to the ten largest clones.

Deletion took 5 bases off V and 3 bases off J, with a span of 11 bases between the germline ends. CDR1 MDHEN and CDR2 SYDVKM were looked up in the germline V gene. There are 13 amino acids in the CDR3, from cysteine to phenylalanine inclusive. CDR3 DNA only is kept here, 39 bases in frame from base 1. The time point label, read with the paper, signifies: cells obtained before transplantation from donor or recipient. CD3+CD4+ and CD3+CD8+ populations were FACS-sorted from unstimulated pre-transplant donor and recipient cells taken from spleen or lymph nodes. The receptor was isolated from a human donor who was the organ donor for an intestinal transplant. The sequence is built from TRBV28 and TRBJ2-7; a tentative D call is TRBD2 (6 bases match). The material sequenced was unstimulated CD4+ T cells sorted from spleen or lymph node cells, taken before transplant. For the CDR3, the sequence is CASSLASLYEQYF. The sequence in DNA is TGTGCCAGCAGTCTAGCGAGTCTCTACGAGCAGTACTTC.